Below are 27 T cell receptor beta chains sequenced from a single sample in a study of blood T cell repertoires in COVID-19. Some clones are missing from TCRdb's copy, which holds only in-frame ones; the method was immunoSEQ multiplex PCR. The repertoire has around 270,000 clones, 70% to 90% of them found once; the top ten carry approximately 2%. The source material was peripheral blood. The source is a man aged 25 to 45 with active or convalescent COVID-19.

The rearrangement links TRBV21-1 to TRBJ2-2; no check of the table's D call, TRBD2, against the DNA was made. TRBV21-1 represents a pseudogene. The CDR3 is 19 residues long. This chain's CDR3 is CASSKCSLAGGPIPGELFF. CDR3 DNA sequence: TGTGCCAGCAGCAAATGCTCACTAGCGGGGGGGCCTATTCCCGGGGAGCTGTTTTTT.

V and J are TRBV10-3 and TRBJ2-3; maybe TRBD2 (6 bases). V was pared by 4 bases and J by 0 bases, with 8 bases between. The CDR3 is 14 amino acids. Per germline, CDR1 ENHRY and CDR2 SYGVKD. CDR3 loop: CAISVGGSTDTQYF. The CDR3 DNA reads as TGTGCCATCAGTGTGGGGGGTAGCACAGATACGCAGTATTTT.

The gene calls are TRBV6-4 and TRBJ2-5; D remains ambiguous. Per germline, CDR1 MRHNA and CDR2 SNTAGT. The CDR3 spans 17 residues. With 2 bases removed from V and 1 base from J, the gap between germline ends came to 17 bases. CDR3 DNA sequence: TGTGCCAGCAGTGACGACATCGCGTGCGTTTGCCAAGAGACCCAGTACTTC. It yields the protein CASSDDIACVCQETQYF.

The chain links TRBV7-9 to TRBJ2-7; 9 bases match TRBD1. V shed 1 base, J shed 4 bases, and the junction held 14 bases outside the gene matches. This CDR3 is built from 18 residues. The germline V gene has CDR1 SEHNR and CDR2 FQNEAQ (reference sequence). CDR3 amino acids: CASSLGLSGADRGYEQYF. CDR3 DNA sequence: TGTGCCAGCAGCTTAGGTCTCTCGGGTGCCGACAGGGGGTACGAGCAGTACTTC.

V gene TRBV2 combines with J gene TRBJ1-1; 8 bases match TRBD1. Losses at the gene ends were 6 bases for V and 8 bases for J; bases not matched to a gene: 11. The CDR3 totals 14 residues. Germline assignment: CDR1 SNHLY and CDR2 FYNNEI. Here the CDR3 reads CASRRTGSGAEAFF. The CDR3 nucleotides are TGTGCCAGCAGAAGGACAGGGAGCGGAGCCGAAGCTTTCTTT.

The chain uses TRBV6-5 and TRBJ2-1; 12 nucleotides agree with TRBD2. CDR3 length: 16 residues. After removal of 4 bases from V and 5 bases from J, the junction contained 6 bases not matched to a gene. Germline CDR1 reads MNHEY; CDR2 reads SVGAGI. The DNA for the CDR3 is TGTGCCAGCAGTTCAACTAGCGGGGGGACACACAATGAGCAGTTCTTC. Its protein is CASSSTSGGTHNEQFF.

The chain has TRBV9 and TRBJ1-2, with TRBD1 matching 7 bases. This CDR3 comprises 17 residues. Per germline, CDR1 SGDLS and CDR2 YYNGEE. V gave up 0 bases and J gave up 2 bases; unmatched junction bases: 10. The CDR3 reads CASSVGRGRVQNYGYTF. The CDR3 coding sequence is TGTGCCAGCAGCGTAGGTAGGGGGCGCGTCCAGAACTATGGCTACACCTTC.

CDR3: CASSLDREGYNEQFF. The DNA of the CDR3 is TGTGCCAGCAGCTTGGACAGGGAGGGGTACAATGAGCAGTTCTTC. The genes are TRBV5-6 and TRBJ2-1; a possible D gene is TRBD2 (7 bases). Germline V gene sequence: CDR1 SGHDT, CDR2 YYEEEE. Trimming took 0 bases from V and 4 from J, leaving 11 bases between them. The length of the CDR3 is 15 residues. Supplemented by reference TRBV5-6 and TRBJ2-1, the full variable domain reads DAGVTQSPTHLIKTRGQQVTLRCSPKSGHDTVSWYQQALGQGPQFIFQYYEEEERQRGNFPDRFSGHQFPNYSSELNVNALLLGDSALYLCASSLDREGYNEQFFGPGTRLTVL.

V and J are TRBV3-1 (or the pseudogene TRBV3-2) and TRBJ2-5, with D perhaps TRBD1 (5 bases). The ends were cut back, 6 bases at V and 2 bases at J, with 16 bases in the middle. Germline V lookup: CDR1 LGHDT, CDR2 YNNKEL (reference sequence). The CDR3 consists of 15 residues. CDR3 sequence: CASRRGRVRQETQYF. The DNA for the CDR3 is TGTGCCAGCAGACGAGGCAGGGTACGTCAAGAGACCCAGTACTTC.

The CDR3, as DNA: TGTGCCAGTAGCCCCGGCCAGGGGGTGGATCAGCCCCAGCATTTT. This translates into CASSPGQGVDQPQHF. V and J are TRBV19 and TRBJ1-5, with 7 bases lining up with TRBD1. The J segment lost 5 bases and the V segment lost 6 bases, leaving 10 bases of the junction unmatched. The CDR3 has 15 amino acids. Germline CDR1 reads LNHDA; CDR2 reads SQIVND (reference sequence). Full variable domain (rest looked up from reference TRBV19 and TRBJ1-5): DGGITQSPKYLFRKEGQNVTLSCEQNLNHDAMYWYRQDPGQGLRLIYYSQIVNDFQKGDIAEGYSVSREKKESFPLTVTSAQKNPTAFYLCASSPGQGVDQPQHFGDGTRLSIL.

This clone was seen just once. In DNA form, the CDR3 reads TGTGCCAGCAGCTTACAGACAAGCTCGGTTGGTCCCCTCCACTTT. Residues: CASSLQTSSVGPLHF. The rearrangement uses TRBV7-2 and TRBJ1-6; D not certain. The CDR3 runs 15 residues. Trimming shortened V by 2 bases and J by 13 bases, and 18 bases separated the two germline ends. The germline V gene has CDR1 SGHTA and CDR2 FQGNSA.

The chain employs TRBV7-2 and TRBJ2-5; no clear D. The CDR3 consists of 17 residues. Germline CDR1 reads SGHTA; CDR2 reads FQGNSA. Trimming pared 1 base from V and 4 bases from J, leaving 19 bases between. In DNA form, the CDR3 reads TGTGCCAGCAGCTTAGGTGACATCAGCCCGTTAGGAGAGACCCAGTACTTC. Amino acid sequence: CASSLGDISPLGETQYF.

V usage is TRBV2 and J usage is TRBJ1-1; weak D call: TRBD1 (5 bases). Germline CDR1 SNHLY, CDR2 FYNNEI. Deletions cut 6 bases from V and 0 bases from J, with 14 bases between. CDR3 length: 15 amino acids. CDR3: CASRGGRAMNTEAFF. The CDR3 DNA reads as TGTGCCAGCAGGGGGGGTAGGGCAATGAACACTGAAGCTTTCTTT.

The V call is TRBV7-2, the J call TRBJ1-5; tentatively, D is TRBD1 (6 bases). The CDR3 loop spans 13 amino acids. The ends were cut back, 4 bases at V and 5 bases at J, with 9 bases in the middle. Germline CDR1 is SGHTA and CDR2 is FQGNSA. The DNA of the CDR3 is TGTGCCAGCAGCTCCCACAGGGATCAGCCCCAGCATTTT. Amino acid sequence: CASSSHRDQPQHF. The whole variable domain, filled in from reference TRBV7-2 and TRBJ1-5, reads GAGVSQSPSNKVTEKGKDVELRCDPISGHTALYWYRQSLGQGLEFLIYFQGNSAPDKSGLPSDRFSAERTGGSVSTLTIQRTQQEDSAVYLCASSSHRDQPQHFGDGTRLSIL.

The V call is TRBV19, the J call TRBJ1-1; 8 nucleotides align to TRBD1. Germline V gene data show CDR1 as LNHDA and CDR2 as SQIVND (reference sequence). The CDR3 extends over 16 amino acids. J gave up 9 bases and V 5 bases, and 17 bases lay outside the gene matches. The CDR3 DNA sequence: TGTGCCAGTAGTGGTCGCAGGGGGCGGGCCGCGGAAAAAGCTTTCTTT. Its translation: CASSGRRGRAAEKAFF.

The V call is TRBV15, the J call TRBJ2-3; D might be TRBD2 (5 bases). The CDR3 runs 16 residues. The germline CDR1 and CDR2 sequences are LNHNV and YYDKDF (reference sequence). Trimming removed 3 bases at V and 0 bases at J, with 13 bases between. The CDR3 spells CATSRYGIASTDTQYF. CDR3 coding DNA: TGTGCCACCAGCAGGTACGGGATTGCTAGCACAGATACGCAGTATTTT.

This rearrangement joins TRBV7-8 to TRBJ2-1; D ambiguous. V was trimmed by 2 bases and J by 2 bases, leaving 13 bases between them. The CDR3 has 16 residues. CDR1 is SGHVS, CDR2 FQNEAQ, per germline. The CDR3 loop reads CASSLWAIKTYNEQFF. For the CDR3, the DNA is TGTGCCAGCAGCTTATGGGCGATTAAGACCTACAATGAGCAGTTCTTC.

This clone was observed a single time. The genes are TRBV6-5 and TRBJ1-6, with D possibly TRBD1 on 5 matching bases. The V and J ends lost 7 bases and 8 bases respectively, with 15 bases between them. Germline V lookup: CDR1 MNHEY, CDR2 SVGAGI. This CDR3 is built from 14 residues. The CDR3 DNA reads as TGTGCCAGCAAGGGGACTCCCGAACATTCACCCCTCCACTTT. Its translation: CASKGTPEHSPLHF.

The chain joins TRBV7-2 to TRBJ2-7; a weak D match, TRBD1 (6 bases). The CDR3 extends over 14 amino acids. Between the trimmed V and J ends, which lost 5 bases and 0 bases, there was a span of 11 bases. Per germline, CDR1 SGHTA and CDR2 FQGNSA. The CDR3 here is CASSVTGYSYEQYF. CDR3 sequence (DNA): TGTGCCAGCAGCGTCACAGGGTACTCCTACGAGCAGTACTTC.

CDR3 bases: TGCAGCGGTTCAGGAGGCAACTATGGCTACACCTTC. Protein product: CSGSGGNYGYTF. This chain joins TRBV29-1 and TRBJ1-2; D not resolved. The CDR3 covers 12 residues. V lost 7 bases and J 2 bases, leaving 11 bases between the germline ends. Germline loops: CDR1 SQVTM, CDR2 ANQGSEA. The full variable domain, rest sourced from reference TRBV29-1 and TRBJ1-2, is SAVISQKPSRDICQRGTSLTIQCQVDSQVTMMFWYRQQPGQSLTLIATANQGSEATYESGFVIDKFPISRPNLTFSTLTVSNMSPEDSSIYLCSGSGGNYGYTFGSGTRLTVV.

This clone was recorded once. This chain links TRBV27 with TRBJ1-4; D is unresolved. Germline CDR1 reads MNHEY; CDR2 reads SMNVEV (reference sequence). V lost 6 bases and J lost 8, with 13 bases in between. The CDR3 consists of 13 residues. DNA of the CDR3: TGTGCCAGCAGGCGTAATCGAGAGGAAAAACTGTTTTTT. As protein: CASRRNREEKLFF.

This chain's CDR3 is CASSLAKNTEAFF. In DNA, the CDR3 is TGTGCCAGCAGCCTAGCCAAGAACACTGAAGCTTTCTTT. The chain couples TRBV12-3 or TRBV12-4 to TRBJ1-1; no firm D call. This CDR3 region has 13 residues. The V end was cut by 6 bases, the J end by 1 base, with 9 bases between.

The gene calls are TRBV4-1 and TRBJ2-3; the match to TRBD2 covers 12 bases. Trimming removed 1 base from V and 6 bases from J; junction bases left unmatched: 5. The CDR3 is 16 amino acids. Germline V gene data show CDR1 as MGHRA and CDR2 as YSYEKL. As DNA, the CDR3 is TGCGCCAGCAGCCAAGGACTAGCGGGGGTGGGCGATACGCAGTATTTT. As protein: CASSQGLAGVGDTQYF.

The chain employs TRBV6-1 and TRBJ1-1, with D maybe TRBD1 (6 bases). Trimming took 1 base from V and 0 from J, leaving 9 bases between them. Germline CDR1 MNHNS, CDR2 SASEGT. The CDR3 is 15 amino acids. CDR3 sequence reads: CASSEDRALNTEAFF. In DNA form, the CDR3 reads TGTGCCAGCAGTGAAGACAGGGCCCTGAACACTGAAGCTTTCTTT.

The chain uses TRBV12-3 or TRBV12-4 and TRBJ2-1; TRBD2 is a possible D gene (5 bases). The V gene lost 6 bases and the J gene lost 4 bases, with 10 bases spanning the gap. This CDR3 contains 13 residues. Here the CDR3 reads CASSPGNYNEQFF. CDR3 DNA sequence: TGTGCCAGCAGCCCCGGGAATTACAATGAGCAGTTCTTC.

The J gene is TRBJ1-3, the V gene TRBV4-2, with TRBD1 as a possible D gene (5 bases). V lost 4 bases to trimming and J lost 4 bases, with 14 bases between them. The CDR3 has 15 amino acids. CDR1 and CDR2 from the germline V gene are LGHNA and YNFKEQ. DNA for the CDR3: TGTGCCAGCAGCCCGGCGGGGACGGTCGGAAACACCATATATTTT. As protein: CASSPAGTVGNTIYF.

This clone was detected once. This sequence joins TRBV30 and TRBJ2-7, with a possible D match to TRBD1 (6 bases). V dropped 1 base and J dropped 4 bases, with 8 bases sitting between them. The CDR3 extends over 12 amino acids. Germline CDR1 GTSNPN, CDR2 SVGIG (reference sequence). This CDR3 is CAWSDTGYEQYF. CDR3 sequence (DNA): TGTGCCTGGAGTGATACAGGGTACGAGCAGTACTTC.